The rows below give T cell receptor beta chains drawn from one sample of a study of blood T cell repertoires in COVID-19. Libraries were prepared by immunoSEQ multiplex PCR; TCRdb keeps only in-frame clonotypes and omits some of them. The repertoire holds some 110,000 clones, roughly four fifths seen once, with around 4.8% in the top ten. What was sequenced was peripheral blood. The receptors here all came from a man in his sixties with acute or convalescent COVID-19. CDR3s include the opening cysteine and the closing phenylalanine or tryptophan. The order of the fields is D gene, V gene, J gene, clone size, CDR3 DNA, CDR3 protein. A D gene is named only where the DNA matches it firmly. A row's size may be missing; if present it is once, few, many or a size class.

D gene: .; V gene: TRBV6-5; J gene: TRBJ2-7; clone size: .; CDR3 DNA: TGTGCCACCCTAGCGTCTAGGCGCTCCTACGAGCAGTACTTC; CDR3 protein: CATLASRRSYEQYF
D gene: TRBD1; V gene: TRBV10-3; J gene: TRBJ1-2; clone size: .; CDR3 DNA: TGTGCCATCAGAGGACAGGGGCCCTATGGCTACACCTTC; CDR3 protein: CAIRGQGPYGYTF
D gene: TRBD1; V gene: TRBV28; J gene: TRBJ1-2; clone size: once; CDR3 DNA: TGTGCCGTACACGGGGGGGACAGTAAATCATGGGCTAGGGGCTACACCTTC; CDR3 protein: CAVHGGDSKSWARGYTF
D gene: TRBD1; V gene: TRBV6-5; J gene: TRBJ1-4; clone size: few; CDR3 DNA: TGTGCCAGCGCGCGACAGGGGACTAATGAAAAACTGTTTTTT; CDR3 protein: CASARQGTNEKLFF
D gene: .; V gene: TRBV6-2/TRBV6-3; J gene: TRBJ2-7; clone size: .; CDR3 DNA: TGTGCCAGCAGTTACGGTGAGGAGCAGTACTTC; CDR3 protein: CASSYGEEQYF
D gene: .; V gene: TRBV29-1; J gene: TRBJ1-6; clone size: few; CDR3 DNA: TGCAGCGTTGGGGACAAGAATTCACCCCTCCACTTT; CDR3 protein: CSVGDKNSPLHF
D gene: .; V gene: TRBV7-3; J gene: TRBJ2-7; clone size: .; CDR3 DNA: TGTGCCAGCAGCCCAGGGTTACTGGCGAACTCCTACGAGCAGTACTTC; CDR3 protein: CASSPGLLANSYEQYF
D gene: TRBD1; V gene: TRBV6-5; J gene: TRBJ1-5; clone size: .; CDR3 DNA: TGTGCCAGCGCGGACAGGGTCAATCAGCCCCAGCATTTT; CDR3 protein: CASADRVNQPQHF
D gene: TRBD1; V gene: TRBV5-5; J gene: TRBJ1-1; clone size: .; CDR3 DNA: TGTGCCAGCAGCTTTCAGGGGGTTGGAGGGAACACTGAAGCTTTCTTT; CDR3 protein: CASSFQGVGGNTEAFF
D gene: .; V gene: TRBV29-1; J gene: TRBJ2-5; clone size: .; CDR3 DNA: TGCAGCGTTGATCGCGTATCCGAGGGCCAGTACTTC; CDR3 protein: CSVDRVSEGQYF
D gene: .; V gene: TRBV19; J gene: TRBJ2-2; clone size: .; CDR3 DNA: TGTGCCAGTACATGGGGGCGATTTACCGGGGAGCTGTTTTTT; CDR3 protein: CASTWGRFTGELFF
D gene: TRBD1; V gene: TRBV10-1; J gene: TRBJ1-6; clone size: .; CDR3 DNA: TGCGCCAGCCAACAGGGGTTGGATTCACCCCTCCACTTT; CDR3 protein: CASQQGLDSPLHF
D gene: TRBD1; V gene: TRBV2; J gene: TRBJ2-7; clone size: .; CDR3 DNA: TGTGCCAGGGGACAGGGGGTAGCTTACGAGCAGTACTTC; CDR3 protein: CARGQGVAYEQYF
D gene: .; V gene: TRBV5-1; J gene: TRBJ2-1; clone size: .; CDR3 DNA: TGCGCCAGCAGCTGGGACAAGGGTGGCAATGAGCAGTTCTTC; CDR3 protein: CASSWDKGGNEQFF
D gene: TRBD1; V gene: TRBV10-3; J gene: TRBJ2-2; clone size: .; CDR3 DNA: TGTGCCATCAGTGAGTGGGCTAACAGGGGGCGAGGCACCGGGGAGCTGTTTTTT; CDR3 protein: CAISEWANRGRGTGELFF